The rows below give T cell receptor beta chains drawn from one sample of a study of T-cell memory formation after mild COVID-19. One entry per CDR3 protein, called by TCRdb with MiXCR from the 5' RACE reads. The sample lists about 270,000 distinct CDR3 sequences; about 20% were seen once. The sample consisted of PBMCs or a T cell subset sorted from them (not recorded which). Receptor source: a young man who had mild COVID-19 (a few samples of this study predate the infection). Cell type and time point are not known. CDR3s include the opening cysteine and the closing phenylalanine or tryptophan. The D gene is left open where the match is weak. Some rows have no size entry. The others give once, few or many, or a class for an expanded clone.

size,J,D,V,DNA,CDR3
NA,TRBJ1-5,NA,TRBV5-1,TGCGCCAGCAGCGTCGGTCCAGGGGTCGGCCAGCCCCAGCATTTT,CASSVGPGVGQPQHF
NA,TRBJ2-5,NA,TRBV28,TGTGCCAGCAGGGGCAGCCGGGCATACCAAGAGACCCAGTACTTC,CASRGSRAYQETQYF
NA,TRBJ2-3,TRBD1,TRBV5-1,TGCGCCAGCAGCCCACCGGGACAGGGGGCGATCACAGATACGCAGTATTTT,CASSPPGQGAITDTQYF
few,TRBJ2-7,NA,TRBV19,TGTGCCAGTAGTCTCAGGGTCGAGGATTCCTACGAGCAGTACTTC,CASSLRVEDSYEQYF
NA,TRBJ2-3,NA,TRBV6-1,TGTGCCAGCACCCCAAGGGGGGGCCTCGGGAGAGATACGCAGTATTTT,CASTPRGGLGRDTQYF
NA,TRBJ2-5,NA,TRBV5-1,TGCGCCAGCAGCATGACCGGAGAGACCCAGTACTTC,CASSMTGETQYF
NA,TRBJ1-2,NA,TRBV9,TGTGCCAGCAGCGATACAGGGACCTATGGCTACACCTTC,CASSDTGTYGYTF
NA,TRBJ1-2,NA,TRBV7-6,TGTGCCAGCAATTCCTATTTCAGGGACGGCTATGGCTACACCTTC,CASNSYFRDGYGYTF
few,TRBJ2-2,NA,TRBV6-6,TGTGCCAGCAGACGGACGTCCGGGGAGCTGTTTTTT,CASRRTSGELFF
NA,TRBJ2-2,NA,TRBV11-2,TGTGCCAGCAGCTTATATAACACCGGGGAGCTGTTTTTT,CASSLYNTGELFF
few,TRBJ1-6,TRBD1,TRBV12-3/TRBV12-4,TGTGCCAGCAGTCAGGACAGGGCCACCGATTCACCCCTCCACTTT,CASSQDRATDSPLHF
few,TRBJ1-2,TRBD1,TRBV20-1,TGCAGTGCTAAGGGGGCAACAAACTATGGCTACACCTTC,CSAKGATNYGYTF
many,TRBJ2-7,NA,TRBV4-2,TGTGCCAGCAGCCAAGAACTAGGGACTCGCGAGCAGTACTTC,CASSQELGTREQYF
NA,TRBJ2-5,NA,TRBV25-1,TGTGCCAGCAGTGTGAGGGAGGAAGAGACCCAGTACTTC,CASSVREEETQYF
few,TRBJ2-3,NA,TRBV18,TGTGCCAGCTCACCGATATCAGCCTCCACAGATACGCAGTATTTT,CASSPISASTDTQYF
NA,TRBJ2-5,TRBD1,TRBV5-1,TGCGCCAGCAGCACAGCCACAGGGGGCCAAGAGACCCAGTACTTC,CASSTATGGQETQYF
few,TRBJ1-4,NA,TRBV7-2,TGTGCCAGCAGGTTATCCGGGACGGAAAAACTGTTTTTT,CASRLSGTEKLFF
few,TRBJ2-5,TRBD1,TRBV5-1,TGCGCCAGCAGCTTATACGGGACAGAAGAGACCCAGTACTTC,CASSLYGTEETQYF
NA,TRBJ2-1,TRBD1,TRBV6-2/TRBV6-3,TGTGCCAGCAGGCCGGGACAGGGGGCCGATGAGCAGTTCTTC,CASRPGQGADEQFF
once,TRBJ1-2,TRBD1,TRBV18,TGTGCCAGCTCGGAACAGGGGGCAAAGGGCTACACCTTC,CASSEQGAKGYTF
few,TRBJ2-7,NA,TRBV5-6,TGTGCCAGCAGCTTCCGGGGCCTCTCCTACGAGCAGTACTTC,CASSFRGLSYEQYF
NA,TRBJ2-1,NA,TRBV21-1,TGTGCCAGCAGCAATAGGTATCGGACTAGAGAAATGGATGAGCAGTTCTTC,CASSNRYRTREMDEQFF
NA,TRBJ1-5,NA,TRBV20-1,TGCAGTGCTAGAGATCGGGTGGGCAATCAGCCCCAGCATTTT,CSARDRVGNQPQHF
many,TRBJ2-2,NA,TRBV5-5,TGTGCCAGCAGCTTGTATATCGGGGAGCTGTTTTTT,CASSLYIGELFF
few,TRBJ1-2,NA,TRBV3-1,TGTGCCAGCAGTACCGCGTCAGGCCTCGGCTACACCTTC,CASSTASGLGYTF
NA,TRBJ2-5,NA,TRBV6-2/TRBV6-3,TGTGCCGGACATCAGGGGTTAGCGGAGACCCAGTACTTC,CAGHQGLAETQYF
NA,TRBJ2-1,TRBD2,TRBV4-2,TGTGCCAGCAGCCAACCTAGCGGGTATGAGCAGTTCTTC,CASSQPSGYEQFF
many,TRBJ2-7,NA,TRBV18,TGTGCCAGCTCACCACCGGCAGCTTTCTACGAGCAGTACTTC,CASSPPAAFYEQYF
few,TRBJ2-7,TRBD1,TRBV6-2/TRBV6-3,TGTGCCAGCAGTCACCCGACGTTTTCCGGGACAGCTTTTTCGTACGAGCAGTACTTC,CASSHPTFSGTAFSYEQYF
NA,TRBJ1-2,NA,TRBV12-3/TRBV12-4,TGTGCCAGCATCGAATCTCCGGGGGTTGGCTACACCTTC,CASIESPGVGYTF
NA,TRBJ2-2,NA,TRBV5-1,TGCGCCAGCAGCTCGGTCCCCGGGGAGCTGTTTTTT,CASSSVPGELFF
NA,TRBJ2-1,TRBD2,TRBV6-6,TGTGCCAGCAGTTACTCGGCGGGGGGGCCGAGAAATGAGCAGTTCTTC,CASSYSAGGPRNEQFF
few,TRBJ1-1,NA,TRBV29-1,TGCAGCGTTGGAAGGAGGTTGAACACTGAAGCTTTCTTT,CSVGRRLNTEAFF
NA,TRBJ2-2,NA,TRBV28,TGTGCCAGCTTGGTAGCGAGAAGTGGCACCGGGGAGCTGTTTTTT,CASLVARSGTGELFF
NA,TRBJ2-1,NA,TRBV7-2,TGTGCCAGCAGCTTAGCGGGCCAGCACAATGAGCAGTTCTTC,CASSLAGQHNEQFF
few,TRBJ2-1,NA,TRBV12-3/TRBV12-4,TGTGTTACCCTTCGTCTGCTATACAATGAGCAGTTCTTC,CVTLRLLYNEQFF
NA,TRBJ2-1,NA,TRBV7-9,TGTGCCAGCAGCTTAGGGGGTTCAGGGCTTGAGCAGTTCTTC,CASSLGGSGLEQFF
NA,TRBJ2-5,TRBD1,TRBV5-4,TGTGCCAGCAGCTTGTACGGGACAGGGAAGTCAGAGACCCAGTACTTC,CASSLYGTGKSETQYF
few,TRBJ2-3,NA,TRBV4-1,TGCGCCAGCAGCCAACCCGGGAGAATCCCCGATACGCAGTATTTT,CASSQPGRIPDTQYF
few,TRBJ1-4,TRBD1,TRBV28,TGTGCCAGCAGGGAACAGGGGGTTGAGGAAAAACTGTTTTTT,CASREQGVEEKLFF
NA,TRBJ1-1,NA,TRBV3-1,TGTGCCAGCAGTCGTAGGGCTGAAGCTTTCTTT,CASSRRAEAFF
few,TRBJ2-5,TRBD1,TRBV9,TGTGCCAGCAGCTCAGGGGGCGTGGGGGAGACCCAGTACTTC,CASSSGGVGETQYF
few,TRBJ2-1,NA,TRBV5-4,TGTGCCAGCAGCTCCTCCTTCGACACCCCCTTCTTC,CASSSSFDTPFF
NA,TRBJ1-1,NA,TRBV7-2,TGTGCCAGCAGCCCGGACAGTAACACTGAAGCTTTCTTT,CASSPDSNTEAFF
few,TRBJ1-5,NA,TRBV6-1,TGTGCCAGCAGTGATTCGTGGCATCAGCCCCAGCATTTT,CASSDSWHQPQHF
NA,TRBJ1-5,NA,TRBV19,TGTGCCAGTAGTATCATGGGGGGCAATCAGCCCCAGCATTTT,CASSIMGGNQPQHF
NA,TRBJ2-2,NA,TRBV6-5,TGTGCCAGCAGTTACGGGGGCAACACCGGGGGGCTGTTTTTT,CASSYGGNTGGLFF
few,TRBJ2-7,NA,TRBV5-4,TGTGCCAGCAGCTGGAGGGGGGGGGCAAGCGGGCCCTCTAAGCGCTACGAGCAGTACTTC,CASSWRGGASGPSKRYEQYF
few,TRBJ2-3,NA,TRBV7-2,TGTGCCAGCAGCTTAGAGCCGAGGCCTGGCACAGATACGCAGTATTTT,CASSLEPRPGTDTQYF
many,TRBJ2-5,NA,TRBV5-1,TGCGCCAGCAGCTTGCCAGAAGAGACCCAGTACTTC,CASSLPEETQYF
NA,TRBJ2-7,NA,TRBV6-5,TGTGCCAGCAGTTTATATTCGGGGCTAGGGGTCTACGAGCAGTACTTC,CASSLYSGLGVYEQYF
NA,TRBJ2-1,TRBD2,TRBV3-1,TGTGCCAGCAGCCAGGGTGCGGGGGGATATGAGCAGTTCTTC,CASSQGAGGYEQFF
NA,TRBJ2-2,NA,TRBV5-1,TGCGCCAGCAGCTTGGAGGTTTCGGGTACCGGGGAGCTGTTTTTT,CASSLEVSGTGELFF
NA,TRBJ1-1,TRBD1,TRBV12-3/TRBV12-4,TGTGCCAGCAACAGAAGGGGACAGAATAAAATCGAAGCTTTCTTT,CASNRRGQNKIEAFF